This section outlines one T cell receptor beta chain sequence together with its context. TCRdb redid the calling of the 5' RACE reads with MiXCR, one entry per CDR3 protein. Here the sample spans approximately 1.8 million distinct CDR3 sequences, around a third being singletons. The data originate from a study of identical twins. Trimming removed 3 bases from V and 0 bases from J; junction bases left unmatched: 6. The CDR3 length is 17 residues. Germline assignment: CDR1 MDHEN and CDR2 SYDVKM. The sample consisted of cord blood. The rearrangement joins TRBV28 to TRBJ2-5; TRBD2 aligns across 11 bases. The receptor comes from a newborn girl in good health. This chain's CDR3 is CASSLPPGLADQETQYF. In DNA, the CDR3 is TGTGCCAGCAGTTTGCCTCCGGGACTAGCGGACCAAGAGACCCAGTACTTC. Filled out from reference TRBV28 and TRBJ2-5, the complete variable domain reads DVKVTQSSRYLVKRTGEKVFLECVQDMDHENMFWYRQDPGLGLRLIYFSYDVKMKEKGDIPEGYSVSREKKERFSLILESASTNQTSMYLCASSLPPGLADQETQYFGPGTRLLVL.